These 27 T cell receptor beta chains were sequenced from one sample in a study of cytomegalovirus exposure and HLA in healthy donors. Researchers ran the PCR with 60 Vbeta and 13 Jbeta primers. Sequencing used immunoSEQ multiplex PCR; TCRdb keeps in-frame clones, though not all of them. The sample gives about 160,000 clones, 80% to 90% of which show up once; about 10% is in the top ten. The sample taken for sequencing was PBMCs. The receptors here all came from a man aged 45 to 65 in good health and CMV-seropositive.

V usage is TRBV4-2 and J usage is TRBJ1-1, with TRBD1 matching 10 bases. The ends lost 0 bases at V and 0 bases at J; junction bases unmatched: 7. Germline V gene data show CDR1 as LGHNA and CDR2 as YNFKEQ. The CDR3 loop spans 18 amino acids. CDR3 protein: CASSQDAGTGALNTEAFF. In DNA form, the CDR3 reads TGTGCCAGCAGCCAAGATGCTGGGACAGGGGCCCTGAACACTGAAGCTTTCTTT.

V is TRBV14 and J is TRBJ1-1; D uncertain. With 2 bases removed from V and 2 bases from J, the gap between germline ends came to 6 bases. Germline V gene data show CDR1 as SGHDN and CDR2 as FVKESK. The CDR3 sequence is 13 residues long. The DNA of the CDR3 is TGTGCCAGCAGCCAACTGTTAAACACTGAAGCTTTCTTT. This codes for CASSQLLNTEAFF.

The V and J genes are TRBV4-1 and TRBJ1-2; D possibly corresponds to TRBD1 (6 bases). Germline CDR1 reads MGHRA; CDR2 reads YSYEKL. This CDR3 comprises 17 residues. The V end lost 3 bases, the J end lost 6 bases, and 23 bases lay between the germline ends. The CDR3 DNA sequence: TGCGCCAGCAGCCAGGCTAAAGGGTGGGGGCGAGACGATGGCTACACCTTC. This gives the protein CASSQAKGWGRDDGYTF.

Written as DNA, the CDR3 is TGCGCCAGCAGCATCGGACAGCCGATCCAGTTCTTC. It yields the protein CASSIGQPIQFF. The chain combines TRBV5-1 with TRBJ2-1; D possibly corresponds to TRBD1 (6 bases). The CDR3 has 12 residues. Germline CDR1 SGHRS, CDR2 YFSETQ. Trimming removed 4 bases at V and 13 bases at J, with 15 bases between. Full variable domain (missing parts from reference TRBV5-1 and TRBJ2-1): KAGVTQTPRYLIKTRGQQVTLSCSPISGHRSVSWYQQTPGQGLQFLFEYFSETQRNKGNFPGRFSGRQFSNSRSEMNVSTLELGDSALYLCASSIGQPIQFFGPGTRLTVL.

The rearrangement links TRBV11-2 to TRBJ1-2; D not resolved. The length of the CDR3 is 13 residues. The V end was cut by 0 bases, the J end by 7 bases, with 9 bases between. Germline V lookup: CDR1 SGHAT, CDR2 FQNNGV. The CDR3 DNA is TGTGCCAGCAGCTTAGAGAGGGTTTCTGGCTACACCTTC. Protein sequence: CASSLERVSGYTF.

This chain uses TRBV27 with TRBJ2-3, with 7 bases that match TRBD1. Per germline, CDR1 MNHEY and CDR2 SMNVEV (reference sequence). This CDR3 is built from 15 residues. V trimming: 2 bases; J trimming: 2 bases; junction bases outside the gene matches: 4. The CDR3 DNA is TGTGCCAGCAGTTTACTAACAGGGGCCACAGATACGCAGTATTTT. As protein: CASSLLTGATDTQYF.

The CDR3 protein is CASSLLAGGLNPTAGELFF. As DNA, the CDR3 is TGTGCCAGCAGCTTACTTGCGGGGGGGCTAAATCCAACCGCCGGGGAGCTGTTTTTT. The rearrangement links TRBV11-2 to TRBJ2-2; 9 nucleotides agree with TRBD2. V lost 2 bases to trimming and J lost 6 bases; unmatched junction nucleotides: 16. The germline V gene has CDR1 SGHAT and CDR2 FQNNGV. This CDR3 region has 19 residues.

In this sample, this clone turned up once. The CDR3 region is CASSGQYTEAFF. In DNA form, the CDR3 reads TGTGCCAGTTCGGGACAGTACACTGAAGCTTTCTTT. The chain employs TRBV27 and TRBJ1-1, with 7 bases lining up with TRBD1. Trimming at V came to 9 bases and at J to 3 bases, leaving 4 bases not matched to a gene. Looked up from germline, CDR1 is MNHEY and CDR2 is SMNVEV (reference sequence). The CDR3 length is 12 residues.

To note about this clone: Other DNA sequences in the sample encode the same CDR3. This chain connects TRBV9 to TRBJ2-7, with 8 bases identical to TRBD1. CDR1 and CDR2 from the germline V gene are SGDLS and YYNGEE. This CDR3 is built from 14 residues. V dropped 4 bases and J dropped 2; count of bases not matched to a gene: 5. The CDR3 DNA reads TGTGCCAGCAGCCCCGGACAGGGCGCCTACGAGCAGTACTTC. Protein product: CASSPGQGAYEQYF.

The J gene is TRBJ2-1, the V gene TRBV28, with D possibly being TRBD1 (6 bases). V was trimmed by 8 bases and J by 0 bases, leaving 20 bases between them. The CDR3 runs 17 residues. From germline, CDR1 is MDHEN and CDR2 SYDVKM. The CDR3 coding sequence is TGTGCCAGCCCCCGGGCAGGGGCCTCGAGCTCCTACAATGAGCAGTTCTTC. Translation: CASPRAGASSSYNEQFF.

This sequence joins TRBV9 and TRBJ2-7; TRBD1 agrees at 8 bases. The germline CDR1 and CDR2 sequences are SGDLS and YYNGEE. J lost 3 bases, V lost 3 bases, and 11 bases had no gene match. The CDR3 is made up of 16 amino acids. The CDR3, as DNA: TGTGCCAGCAGCGCCCGGACAGGGAGTGAATGCTACGAGCAGTACTTC. Translating gives CASSARTGSECYEQYF.

The chain joins TRBV7-8 to TRBJ1-5, with D perhaps matching TRBD1 (6 bases). The CDR3 spans 16 residues. The germline V gene encodes CDR1 SGHVS and CDR2 FQNEAQ. Trimming removed 5 bases from V and 1 base from J, with 15 bases in between. The CDR3 loop reads CASSHDRRASNQPQHF. The DNA of the CDR3 is TGTGCCAGCAGCCATGACAGGCGAGCGAGCAATCAGCCCCAGCATTTT.

The chain combines TRBV6-1 with TRBJ1-2; 8 nucleotides agree with TRBD1. CDR1 is MNHNS, CDR2 SASEGT, per germline. V was pared by 8 bases and J by 3 bases, with 11 bases of the junction left unmatched. This CDR3 has 15 residues. CDR3 region: CASPDRGEEDYGYTF. The CDR3 nucleotides read TGTGCCAGCCCCGACAGGGGCGAGGAGGACTATGGCTACACCTTC.

V usage is TRBV5-1 and J usage is TRBJ2-2, with 14 bases lining up with TRBD2. This CDR3 is 16 amino acids long. Losses at the gene ends were 4 bases for V and 6 bases for J; bases not matched to a gene: 5. CDR1 and CDR2 (germline): SGHRS, YFSETQ. The CDR3 DNA reads as TGCGCCAGCAGCCCGGGACTAGCGGGAGATCCCGGGGAGCTGTTTTTT. This codes for CASSPGLAGDPGELFF.

This rearrangement joins TRBV5-1 to TRBJ2-3; 11 bases agree with TRBD2. Germline CDR1 SGHRS, CDR2 YFSETQ. This CDR3 comprises 15 residues. The trim removed 3 bases at V and 3 bases at J, leaving 3 bases unmatched. The CDR3 spells CASSSGTSGTDTQYF. For the CDR3, the DNA is TGCGCCAGCAGCTCCGGGACTAGCGGTACAGATACGCAGTATTTT.

The chain links TRBV25-1 to TRBJ2-7, with TRBD2 matching 14 bases. Germline V CDR1 and CDR2: MGHDK, SYGVNS. V was pared by 5 bases and J by 7 bases, with 7 bases of the junction left unmatched. This CDR3 region has 15 residues. The CDR3 loop is CASSKGLAGASEQYF. In DNA form, the CDR3 reads TGTGCCAGCAGTAAGGGACTAGCGGGAGCTAGTGAGCAGTACTTC.

CDR3 DNA: TGTGCCAGCAGCTCTTACGGCAGACTCTCTAACTATGGCTACACCTTC. Its protein product is CASSSYGRLSNYGYTF. The J gene is TRBJ1-2, the V gene TRBV7-9; D gene ambiguous. CDR1 is SEHNR and CDR2 is FQNEAQ in the germline V gene (reference sequence). The CDR3 is 16 residues long. With 4 bases removed from V and 0 bases from J, the gap between germline ends came to 15 bases.

This chain joins TRBV28 and TRBJ2-5; TRBD2 agrees at 8 bases. The J call is uncertain, as TRBJ2-7 better fits the DNA end. Germline lookup yields CDR1 MDHEN and CDR2 SYDVKM. This CDR3 comprises 15 residues. The CDR3 nucleotides read TGTGCCAGCAGGGCTACCAGCGGGAGTTCTTACGAGCAGTACTTC. Translating it yields CASRATSGSSYEQYF.

The chain carries TRBV7-9 and TRBJ1-1; D perhaps matches TRBD1 (5 bases). CDR1 is SEHNR and CDR2 is FQNEAQ in the germline V gene (reference sequence). Trimming shortened V by 5 bases and J by 10 bases, and 11 bases separated the two germline ends. The CDR3 spans 11 residues. CDR3 nucleotide sequence: TGTGCCAGCAGCCTTCAGGGTGCAGCTTTCTTT. It yields the protein CASSLQGAAFF.

This sequence joins TRBV2 and TRBJ2-5; the match to TRBD1 covers 8 bases. Germline V gene lookup returns CDR1 SNHLY and CDR2 FYNNEI. V dropped 7 bases and J dropped 6; count of bases not matched to a gene: 7. The CDR3 sequence is 13 residues long. The DNA for the CDR3 is TGTGCCAGCACCCCGGACAGGGCAAAGACCCAGTACTTC. As protein: CASTPDRAKTQYF.

V usage is TRBV7-2 and J usage is TRBJ1-5; D not certain. Germline V gene data show CDR1 as SGHTA and CDR2 as FQGNSA. V was clipped by 5 bases and J by 7 bases, with 15 bases between them. This CDR3 comprises 14 residues. CDR3 region: CASSSSSGEQPQHF. The DNA of the CDR3 is TGTGCCAGCAGCAGCAGCAGTGGAGAACAGCCCCAGCATTTT.

The V and J genes are TRBV7-9 and TRBJ2-7; no firm D call. CDR1 is SEHNR, CDR2 FQNEAQ, per germline (reference sequence). The ends were cut back, 6 bases at V and 0 bases at J, with 9 bases in the middle. This CDR3 spans 13 amino acids. The CDR3 DNA reads as TGTGCCAGCAGTCCATCCGGCTCCTACGAGCAGTACTTC. It translates to CASSPSGSYEQYF.

This clone was detected a few times. The chain has TRBV7-9 and TRBJ2-5, with a tentative D call TRBD2 (6 bases). The V gene lost 6 bases and the J gene lost 7 bases, with 21 bases spanning the gap. The CDR3 consists of 15 residues. Per germline, CDR1 SEHNR and CDR2 FQNEAQ (reference sequence). In DNA form, the CDR3 reads TGTGCCAGCAGTTTAACCCTCCGGGACTCTGGGACCCAGTACTTC. Its translation is CASSLTLRDSGTQYF. The full variable domain, rest sourced from reference TRBV7-9 and TRBJ2-5, is DTGVSQNPRHKITKRGQNVTFRCDPISEHNRLYWYRQTLGQGPEFLTYFQNEAQLEKSRLLSDRFSAERPKGSFSTLEIQRTEQGDSAMYLCASSLTLRDSGTQYFGPGTRLLVL.

This chain connects TRBV5-6 to TRBJ1-4; D is possibly TRBD1 (5 bases). The V end lost 2 bases, the J end lost 8 bases, and 13 bases lay between the germline ends. CDR1 is SGHDT and CDR2 is YYEEEE in the germline V gene. The CDR3 is 14 residues long. CDR3 region: CASSFLLTDEKLFF. CDR3 sequence (DNA): TGTGCCAGCAGCTTCCTCCTGACAGACGAAAAACTGTTTTTT.

The chain combines TRBV30 with TRBJ2-5; possible D gene TRBD2, 6 bases. The CDR3 sequence is 14 residues long. In germline, CDR1 is GTSNPN, CDR2 SVGIG (reference sequence). V dropped 7 bases and J dropped 3 bases, with 18 bases sitting between them. The CDR3 is CASQLGGAKETQYF. The CDR3 region has the DNA TGTGCCTCCCAGTTGGGCGGGGCAAAAGAGACCCAGTACTTC.

The V call is TRBV5-1, the J call TRBJ2-7; 7 bases agree with TRBD1. The germline V gene encodes CDR1 SGHRS and CDR2 YFSETQ. The CDR3 runs to 13 residues. V lost 1 base and J lost 6; bases outside the gene matches: 4. Written as DNA, the CDR3 is TGCGCCAGCAGCTTGACAGGGGCGGCCGAGCAGTACTTC. Translated: CASSLTGAAEQYF.

The chain is built from TRBV15 and TRBJ1-2; D gene unclear. Trimming cost V 4 bases and J 8 bases, with 17 bases left between them. The CDR3 consists of 14 residues. Germline lookup yields CDR1 LNHNV and CDR2 YYDKDF (reference sequence). Written as DNA, the CDR3 is TGTGCCACCAGCAACTTAACAGAGCCGTTGGGCTACACCTTC. Amino acids: CATSNLTEPLGYTF.